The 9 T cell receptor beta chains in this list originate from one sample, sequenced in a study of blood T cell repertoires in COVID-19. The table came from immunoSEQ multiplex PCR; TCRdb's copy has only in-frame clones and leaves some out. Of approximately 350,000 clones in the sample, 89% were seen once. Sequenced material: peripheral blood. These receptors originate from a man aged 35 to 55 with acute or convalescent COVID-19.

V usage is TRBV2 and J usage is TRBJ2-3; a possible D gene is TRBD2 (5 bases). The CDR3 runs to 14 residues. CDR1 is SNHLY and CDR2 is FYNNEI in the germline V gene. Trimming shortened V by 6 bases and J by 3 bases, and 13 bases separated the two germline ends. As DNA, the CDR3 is TGTGCCAGCAGGGGAGACCGAGGAACAGATACGCAGTATTTT. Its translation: CASRGDRGTDTQYF.

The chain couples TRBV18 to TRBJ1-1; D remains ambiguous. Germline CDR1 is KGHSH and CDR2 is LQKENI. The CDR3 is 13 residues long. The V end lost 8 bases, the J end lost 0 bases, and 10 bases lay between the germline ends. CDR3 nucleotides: TGTGCCAGCCGCACCCAGGTGAACACTGAAGCTTTCTTT. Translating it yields CASRTQVNTEAFF.

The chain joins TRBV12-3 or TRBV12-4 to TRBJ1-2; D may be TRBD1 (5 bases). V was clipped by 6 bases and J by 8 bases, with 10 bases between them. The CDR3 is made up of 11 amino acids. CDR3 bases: TGTGCCAGCAGCGACCAGGGAGGCTACACCTTC. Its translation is CASSDQGGYTF.

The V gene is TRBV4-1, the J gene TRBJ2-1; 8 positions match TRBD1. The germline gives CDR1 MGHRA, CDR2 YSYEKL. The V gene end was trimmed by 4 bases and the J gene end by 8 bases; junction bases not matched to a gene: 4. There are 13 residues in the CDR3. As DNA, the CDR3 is TGCGCCAGCAGCCCAGGGACAGGCTATGAGCAGTTCTTC. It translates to CASSPGTGYEQFF.

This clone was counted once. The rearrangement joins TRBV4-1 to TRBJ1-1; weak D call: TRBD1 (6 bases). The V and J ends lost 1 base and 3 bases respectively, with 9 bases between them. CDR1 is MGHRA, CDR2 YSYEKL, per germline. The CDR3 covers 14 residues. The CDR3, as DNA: TGCGCCAGCAGCCAAGCCTACAGGGACACTGAAGCTTTCTTT. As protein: CASSQAYRDTEAFF.

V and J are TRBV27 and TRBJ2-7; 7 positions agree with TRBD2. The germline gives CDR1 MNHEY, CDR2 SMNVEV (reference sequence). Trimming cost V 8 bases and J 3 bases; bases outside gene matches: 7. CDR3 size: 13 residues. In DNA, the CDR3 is TGTGCCAGCGGCCCCGGGGGGAGCTACGAGCAGTACTTC. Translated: CASGPGGSYEQYF.

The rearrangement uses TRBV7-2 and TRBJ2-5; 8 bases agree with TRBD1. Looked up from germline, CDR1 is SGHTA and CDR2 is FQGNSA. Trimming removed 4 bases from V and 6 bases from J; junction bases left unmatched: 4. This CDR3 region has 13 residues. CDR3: CASSSRGQQTQYF. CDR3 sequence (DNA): TGTGCCAGCAGCTCCAGGGGGCAACAGACCCAGTACTTC.

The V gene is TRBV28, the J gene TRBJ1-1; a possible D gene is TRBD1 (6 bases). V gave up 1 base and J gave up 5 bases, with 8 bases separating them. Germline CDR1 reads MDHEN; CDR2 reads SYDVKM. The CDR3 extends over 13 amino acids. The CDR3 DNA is TGTGCCAGCAGTTTATTCCAGGGGACTGAAGCTTTCTTT. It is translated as CASSLFQGTEAFF.

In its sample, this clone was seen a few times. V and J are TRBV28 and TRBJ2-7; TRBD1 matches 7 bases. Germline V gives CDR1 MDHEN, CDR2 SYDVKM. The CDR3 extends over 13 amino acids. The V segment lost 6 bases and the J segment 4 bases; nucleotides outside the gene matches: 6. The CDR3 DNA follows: TGTGCCAGCAGGACAGGGATAGCTTACGAGCAGTACTTC. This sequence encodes CASRTGIAYEQYF.